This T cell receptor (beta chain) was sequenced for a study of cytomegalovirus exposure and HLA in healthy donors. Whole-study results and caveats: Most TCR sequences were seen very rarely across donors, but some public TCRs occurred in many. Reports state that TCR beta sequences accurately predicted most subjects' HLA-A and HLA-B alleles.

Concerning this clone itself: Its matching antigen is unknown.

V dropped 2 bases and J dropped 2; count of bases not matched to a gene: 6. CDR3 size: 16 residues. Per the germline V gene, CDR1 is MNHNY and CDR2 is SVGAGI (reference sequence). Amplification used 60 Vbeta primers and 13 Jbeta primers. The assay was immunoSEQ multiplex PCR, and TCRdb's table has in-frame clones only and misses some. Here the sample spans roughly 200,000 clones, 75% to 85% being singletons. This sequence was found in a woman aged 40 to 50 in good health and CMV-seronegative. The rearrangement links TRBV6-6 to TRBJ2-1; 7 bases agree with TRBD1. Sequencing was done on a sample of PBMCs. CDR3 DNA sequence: TGTGCCAGCAGTTACCTAGACAGGGAACCCTACAATGAGCAGTTCTTC. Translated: CASSYLDREPYNEQFF.